This is a list of T cell receptor beta chains from one sample in a study of blood T cell repertoires in COVID-19. Generated by immunoSEQ multiplex PCR, the TCRdb table keeps only in-frame clones and is missing some. In the table there are roughly 200,000 clones, roughly 85% of which are singletons. Sequenced sample: PBMCs or T cells enriched from blood (not recorded which). The source of these receptors is a middle-aged man who had recovered from COVID-19. The conserved cysteine and the conserved F or W are not part of the CDR3 here. Each record gives: V gene, J gene, D gene, CDR3 protein. A D gene is named only where the DNA matches it firmly.

TRBV7-2	TRBJ1-1	NA	ASSFQGSNTEAF
TRBV24-1	TRBJ2-7	NA	ATSDTGSSYEQY
TRBV6-2/TRBV6-3	TRBJ1-6	NA	ASSRGSWLFNSPLH
TRBV7-8	TRBJ2-3	NA	ASSLGGGALLDTQY
TRBV5-6	TRBJ1-5	TRBD1	ASSLGQGGEPQH
TRBV18	TRBJ1-6	NA	ASSPAGKSGSPLH
TRBV6-5	TRBJ1-6	NA	ASSIGGGDSPLH
TRBV10-3	TRBJ2-3	NA	AINSGNTDTQY
TRBV10-1	TRBJ1-1	NA	ASSENPVNTEAF
TRBV5-4	TRBJ2-2	NA	ASGIQATATGELF
TRBV6-5	TRBJ2-7	NA	ASSLGQGPYEQY
TRBV5-1	TRBJ1-4	TRBD1	ASSLPGTEEKLF
TRBV7-9	TRBJ2-1	TRBD1	ASTADRVSYNEQF
TRBV7-2	TRBJ2-1	TRBD2	ASSLVGLAANNEQF